This is a list of T cell receptor beta chains from one sample in a study of shared clonotypes between healthy human individuals. Data came from immunoSEQ multiplex PCR; TCRdb stores just in-frame clones and leaves some out. The sample shows 850,000 to 1,200,000 clones, about 74% of them seen only once. Sequences were obtained from memory CD4+ T cells sorted from blood. The receptors come from a man between 18 and 35 years old in good health. The CDR3 runs from the conserved cysteine through the conserved F or W. Each record gives: V gene, CDR3 protein.

TRBV28 CASSLLGTDLQETQYF
TRBV5-1 CASRELGGSRETQYF
TRBV4-3 CASSQGGSGSPSSYNEQFF
TRBV11-2 CASSQLAGVLADTQYF
TRBV12-5 CASGFSGANNEKLFF
TRBV7-7 CASSYGGQQETQYF
TRBV6-6 CASSFPTAEKLFF
TRBV5-1 CASRLQDIAYGYTF
TRBV27 CASSPRGENYGYTF
TRBV6-5 CASRAGDQPQHF
TRBV6-4 CASSEQPRNEQFF
TRBV7-2 CASSIGTAQETQYF
TRBV11-2 CASSGSVDTQYF
TRBV28 CASSLGVIHYEQYF
TRBV7-3 CASSLEGTYYNEQFF
TRBV6-6 CASSYSTGLVTEAFF
TRBV11-2 CASSSPRRTNYEQYF
TRBV2 CASRTGLAGYNEQFF
TRBV28 CASSTRDYGYTF
TRBV11-2 CASSLLAGRDEQFF
TRBV9 CASSASDSNQPQHF
TRBV30 CAWDGQGNQPQHF
TRBV6-6 CASSYSDIQYF
TRBV15 CATSPGTLGQETQYF
TRBV7-9 CASSRDSLYEQYF
TRBV20-1 CSAREPGPGVF
TRBV7-8 CASSLVTGSKNIQYF
TRBV11-2 CASSSLSWVAEAFF
TRBV10-3 CAIGQSNQPQHF
TRBV30 CAWSRNSQETQYF
TRBV6-5 CASSNSGTTLYF
TRBV19 CASSPTRGRVDSPLHF
TRBV2 CASSSLRDRGSSGANVLTF
TRBV7-7 CASRRTGETQYF
TRBV30 CAWGSTDTQYF
TRBV6-5 CASRARQGYTF
TRBV19 CASSTVFFSNTIYF
TRBV27 CASSFGRRAGELFF
TRBV25-1 CASSWGQGETQYF
TRBV18 CASSPPPGSYGYTF
TRBV19 CASSIGAGEGIQYF
TRBV30 CAWETGSGNTIYF
TRBV7-3 CASSLNRETDTQYF
TRBV7-2 CASSLAWGYEQYF
TRBV5-1 CASSPTGQNTEAFF
TRBV19 CATGTSGRLETQYF